The T cell receptor beta chain under discussion was sequenced for a study of OX40 agonist ivuxolimab in advanced cancers. A note on the overall study: The costimulatory receptor OX40 (CD134) was targeted by ivuxolimab, a fully human IgG2 agonistic monoclonal antibody. Partial responses occurred in three dose-escalation patients, of whom one had hepatocellular carcinoma and two had cutaneous melanoma. Patients were allowed to have had prior anti-PD-1, anti-PD-L1 or anti-CTLA-4 therapy, and approximately 37% of the dose-escalation patients had been treated with checkpoint inhibitors. In the dose-escalation cohort, 70% to 85% of patients were male, and the mean age was approximately 60 years, with a range of roughly 20 to 80. The paper describes the monotherapy dose-escalation part (N = 52 patients) of the phase I trial of ivuxolimab. Intravenous ivuxolimab was administered to patients every 2 weeks at six dose levels: 0.01, 0.1, 0.3, 1.5, 3 and 10 mg/kg. The point of sequencing TCRbeta in the periphery was to test whether ivuxolimab changed TCR sequence diversity and drove clonal T-cell expansion. Among the 52 dose-escalation patients, around 20 had hepatocellular carcinoma, 15 or so melanoma, 9 renal cell carcinoma and 9 head and neck cancer.

General study outcomes and caveats: Partial responders in the 0.1-3.0 mg/kg groups had among the lowest normalized peripheral clonal expansion, especially among CD8+ T cells. At doses from 0.1 to 3.0 mg/kg, clonal expansion was seen in both CD4+ and CD8+ blood T cells between baseline and week 6. After ivuxolimab, more expanded clones were found on average in CD8+ T cells than in CD4+ T cells. The antigen specificity of the peripheral T cells that underwent clonal expansion was not determined. Low levels of normalized T-cell clonal expansion were also shown by some nonresponding patients.

This clone turned up a few times. Its antigen specificity is not known. No much larger clonotype is one base removed from it; base qualities were not supplied. As encoded in the germline V gene (reference sequence), CDR1 is GTSNPN while CDR2 is SVGIG. Reading from cysteine to phenylalanine, the CDR3 counts 16 amino acids. Only the CDR3 portion is preserved as DNA: 48 bases, with reading frame beginning at the first base. Clipping removes 2 bases from V and 8 bases from J, with 9 as the unmatched junction base count. To sequence the TCRbeta CDR3 region, genomic DNA was isolated from the sorted cells. The immunoSEQ Assay was used to sequence the TCRbeta CDR3 regions. TCRdb took over this immuneACCESS table, retaining in-frame rearrangements with V and J assigned. Such tables are incomplete; in checked studies, under half of the missing clones stem from an unresolved V gene, and the remainder is unexplained. The sample table records 100,000 or so clones; around 91% of these occur just once. The top ten constitute about 0.73% of the sample.

The trial excluded patients who had a history of autoimmune disease or were on systemic immunosuppression. Peripheral blood for TCR sequencing was collected from all dose cohorts at baseline, on cycle 4 day 1, and on cycle 7 day 1. Samples were obtained from an open-label, multicenter, first-in-human phase I dose-escalation trial of ivuxolimab. Adults with locally advanced or metastatic melanoma, renal cell carcinoma, hepatocellular carcinoma or head and neck squamous cell carcinoma were enrolled in the trial. CD4+ and CD8+ T cells were sorted separately from peripheral blood before TCR sequencing.

The sample in question was CD4+ or CD8+ T cells sorted from blood, obtained in a trial of the OX40 agonist ivuxolimab. The TCR was taken from an adult with an advanced solid tumor such as melanoma, head and neck, liver or kidney cancer. The chain was built from TRBV30 and TRBJ1-6; 10 middle bases align to TRBD1. The nucleotide sequence reads as follows: TGTGCCTGGAGTCTAGGGCAGGGGACAGGGGATTCACCCCTCCACTTT. Its coded protein is CAWSLGQGTGDSPLHF.